Below are 18 T cell receptor beta chains sequenced from a single sample in a study of OX40 agonist ivuxolimab in advanced cancers. The assay was immunoSEQ multiplex PCR, and TCRdb's table has in-frame clones only and misses some. Of 45,000 to 55,000 clones in the sample, around 81% were seen once. Material: CD4+ or CD8+ T cells sorted from blood, obtained in a trial of the OX40 agonist ivuxolimab. The receptors stem from an adult with an advanced solid tumor such as melanoma, head and neck, liver or kidney cancer.

The table lists this clone with a count of one. The chain combines TRBV28 with TRBJ2-3, with D possibly TRBD1 on 6 matching bases. Trimming cost V 5 bases and J 2 bases, with 14 bases left between them. The CDR3 loop spans 15 amino acids. CDR1 MDHEN and CDR2 SYDVKM come from the germline V gene. CDR3 loop: CASSTRQALTDTQYF. The CDR3 bases are TGTGCCAGCAGTACTAGACAGGCCCTCACAGATACGCAGTATTTT.

The CDR3 DNA reads as TGCGCCAGCGGATTGACCGGACAGTACAATGAGCAGTTCTTC. This codes for CASGLTGQYNEQFF. The chain recombines TRBV10-2 with TRBJ2-1; maybe TRBD1 (6 bases). Germline V gene data show CDR1 as WSHSY and CDR2 as SAAADI. This CDR3 contains 14 residues. Deletions cut 8 bases from V and 4 bases from J, with 15 bases between.

The chain is built from TRBV13 and TRBJ1-2; D gene ambiguous. CDR1 is PRHDT, CDR2 FYEKMQ, per germline (reference sequence). The V end was cut by 2 bases, the J end by 5 bases, with 12 bases between. The CDR3 runs 14 residues. CDR3 DNA: TGTGCCAGCAGCTTAAGAGGATACGCTTATGGCTACACCTTC. Translating it yields CASSLRGYAYGYTF.

The chain uses TRBV29-1 and TRBJ2-5; D gene unclear. CDR1 is SQVTM and CDR2 is ANQGSEA in the germline V gene. Between the trimmed V and J ends, which lost 4 bases and 2 bases, there was a span of 5 bases. The CDR3 length is 11 residues. Written as DNA, the CDR3 is TGCAGCGTTGGCAGGCAAGAGACCCAGTACTTC. It is translated as CSVGRQETQYF.

This clone was counted only a few times. V is TRBV6-6 and J is TRBJ1-1, with TRBD1 matching 7 bases. Trimming took 0 bases from V and 7 from J; bases not matched to a gene: 8. From germline, CDR1 is MNHNY and CDR2 SVGAGI (reference sequence). The CDR3 loop spans 15 amino acids. DNA of the CDR3: TGTGCCAGCAGTTACTCAGACACAGGGGATGGTGAAGCTTTCTTT. Translated, it gives CASSYSDTGDGEAFF.

This rearrangement joins TRBV28 to TRBJ2-7, with TRBD2 matching over 13 bases. The junction had 1 base not matched to a gene; V was cut back by 7 bases and J by 1 base. This CDR3 region has 14 residues. Per the germline V gene, CDR1 is MDHEN and CDR2 is SYDVKM. The CDR3 here is CASTLAGGSYEQYF. In DNA, the CDR3 is TGTGCCAGCACACTAGCGGGAGGGTCCTACGAGCAGTACTTC.

The CDR3 region is CASKGNEQFF. In DNA form, the CDR3 reads TGTGCCAGCAAGGGAAATGAGCAGTTCTTC. This rearrangement joins TRBV2 to TRBJ2-1; D remains ambiguous. Germline assignment: CDR1 SNHLY and CDR2 FYNNEI. This CDR3 is 10 amino acids long. V lost 7 bases to trimming and J lost 7 bases, with 5 bases between them. Full variable domain (remainder filled in from reference TRBV2 and TRBJ2-1): EPEVTQTPSHQVTQMGQEVILRCVPISNHLYFYWYRQILGQKVEFLVSFYNNEISEKSEIFDDQFSVERPDGSNFTLKIRSTKLEDSAMYFCASKGNEQFFGPGTRLTVL.

The V gene is TRBV5-4, the J gene TRBJ2-7, with TRBD1 identical over 10 bases. This CDR3 comprises 14 residues. From germline, CDR1 is SGHNT and CDR2 YYREEE (reference sequence). V was clipped by 4 bases and J by 2 bases; unmatched bases: 3. This chain's CDR3 is CASSPGTGAYEQYF. CDR3 DNA sequence: TGTGCCAGCAGCCCCGGGACAGGGGCCTACGAGCAGTACTTC.

Note on this clone: Different DNA sequences within this sample yield the same CDR3. V gene TRBV19 combines with J gene TRBJ2-3; D not certain. The CDR3 totals 11 residues. Trimming shortened V by 5 bases and J by 3 bases, and 3 bases separated the two germline ends. The germline V gene encodes CDR1 LNHDA and CDR2 SQIVND (reference sequence). The CDR3 protein is CASSLTDTQYF. In nucleotides, the CDR3 is TGTGCCAGTAGTTTGACAGATACGCAGTATTTT.

The rearrangement uses TRBV7-2 and TRBJ1-1; 7 bases map to TRBD1. CDR1 is SGHTA, CDR2 FQGNSA, per germline. Trimming removed 1 base from V and 3 bases from J; junction bases left unmatched: 5. This CDR3 spans 15 amino acids. CDR3 nucleotides: TGTGCCAGCAGCTTAGGAGAGACAGGGTACACTGAAGCTTTCTTT. As protein: CASSLGETGYTEAFF.

The gene calls are TRBV6-5 and TRBJ2-1, with D unclear. This CDR3 spans 12 amino acids. Germline V gives CDR1 MNHEY, CDR2 SVGAGI. Trimming cost V 3 bases and J 3 bases, with 3 bases left between them. The CDR3 region is CASSYGYNEQFF. CDR3 nucleotide sequence: TGTGCCAGCAGTTATGGCTACAATGAGCAGTTCTTC.

The gene calls are TRBV18 and TRBJ1-1; D remains unclear. The ends were cut back, 2 bases at V and 5 bases at J, with 15 bases in the middle. The CDR3 spans 15 residues. From germline, CDR1 is KGHSH and CDR2 LQKENI. The CDR3 DNA is TGTGCCAGCTCACCAGTCAAAGGGCTAGGAACTGAAGCTTTCTTT. Its protein is CASSPVKGLGTEAFF.

By share, this clone counts as medium-sized. This rearrangement joins TRBV27 to TRBJ2-7, with 10 bases fitting TRBD2. CDR3 length: 14 amino acids. V was pared by 4 bases and J by 1 base, with 1 base of the junction left unmatched. Germline V gives CDR1 MNHEY, CDR2 SMNVEV (reference sequence). CDR3 region: CASSWTSGSYEQYF. DNA of the CDR3: TGTGCCAGCAGTTGGACTAGCGGTTCCTACGAGCAGTACTTC.

This clone was detected once. The chain is built from TRBV29-1 and TRBJ2-7; the D gene is possibly TRBD2 (6 bases). The CDR3 sequence is 14 residues long. CDR1 is SQVTM, CDR2 ANQGSEA, per germline. V was shortened by 0 bases and J by 3 bases, with 12 bases between the two germline ends. CDR3 region: CSVEDRGTGYEQYF. The CDR3 bases are TGCAGCGTTGAAGATCGCGGGACGGGCTACGAGCAGTACTTC.

This rearrangement joins TRBV7-6 to TRBJ1-1; D is perhaps TRBD1 (5 bases). Looked up from germline, CDR1 is SGHVS and CDR2 is FNYEAQ. CDR3 length: 14 amino acids. The V end lost 0 bases, the J end lost 3 bases, and 8 bases lay between the germline ends. The chain's CDR3 is CASSLAEGDTEAFF. In DNA, the CDR3 is TGTGCCAGCAGCTTAGCGGAAGGGGACACTGAAGCTTTCTTT. The whole variable domain, filled in from reference TRBV7-6 and TRBJ1-1, reads GAGVSQSPRYKVTKRGQDVALRCDPISGHVSLYWYRQALGQGPEFLTYFNYEAQQDKSGLPNDRFSAERPEGSISTLTIQRTEQRDSAMYRCASSLAEGDTEAFFGQGTRLTVV.

The rearrangement uses TRBV7-6 and TRBJ2-7, with 8 nucleotides matching TRBD2. V dropped 6 bases and J dropped 4; count of bases not matched to a gene: 11. CDR3 length equals 15 residues. CDR1 is SGHVS and CDR2 is FNYEAQ in the germline V gene. CDR3 protein: CASSPLAGTYYEQYF. CDR3 nucleotide sequence: TGTGCCAGCAGTCCTCTAGCGGGTACCTATTACGAGCAGTACTTC.

The V call is TRBV27, the J call TRBJ2-1, with TRBD2 matching 8 bases. The V segment lost 2 bases and the J segment 10 bases; nucleotides outside the gene matches: 10. The germline gives CDR1 MNHEY, CDR2 SMNVEV (reference sequence). This CDR3 region has 15 residues. The chain's CDR3 is CASSLGTRGTREQFF. In DNA form, the CDR3 reads TGTGCCAGCAGTTTAGGGACTAGGGGGACAAGGGAGCAGTTCTTC.

The J gene is TRBJ2-2, the V gene TRBV19; D remains unclear. V shed 0 bases and J shed 1 base, with 3 bases lying between them. In germline, CDR1 is LNHDA, CDR2 SQIVND (reference sequence). The CDR3 covers 14 residues. The CDR3 here is CASSIDQNTGELFF. CDR3 bases: TGTGCCAGTAGTATAGACCAGAACACCGGGGAGCTGTTTTTT.